This T cell receptor (beta chain) was recorded in a study of CD8 T cells in Susac syndrome. The CDR3 covers 17 residues. Trimming pared 0 bases from V and 6 bases from J, leaving 23 bases between. CDR1 and CDR2 from the germline V gene are GTSNPN and SVGIG (reference sequence). Random hexamers were used to reverse transcribe roughly 0.5 to 1 ug of RNA. Amplification of TCR beta CDR3 across 54 Vbeta and 13 Jbeta was performed with immunoSEQ multiplex PCR. MiXCR, applied by TCRdb to the immunoSEQ multiplex PCR reads, yields one record per CDR3 protein. Found here are about 57,000 distinct CDR3 sequences, 93% of them singletons; the top ten hold roughly 0.5%.

The V and J genes are TRBV30 and TRBJ1-2; TRBD1 might be the D (5 bases). This TCR was sampled from a human donor with multiple sclerosis. What was sequenced was CD8+ T cells from PBMCs. Here the CDR3 reads CAWSVKLGLRDLHGYTF. The CDR3 DNA sequence: TGTGCCTGGAGTGTAAAACTCGGGCTCCGGGACCTGCATGGCTACACCTTC.